This T cell receptor (beta chain) is drawn from a study of cytomegalovirus exposure and HLA in healthy donors. This CDR3 comprises 14 residues. Trimming left V 6 bases short and J 5 bases short, with 13 bases between. Germline V lookup: CDR1 KGHSH, CDR2 LQKENI. In the PCR, 60 Vbeta and 13 Jbeta primers were used. Sequencing was performed with immunoSEQ multiplex PCR; in TCRdb, only in-frame clones are kept and a portion is missing. The table includes roughly 120,000 clones, 65% to 80% detected once. By frequency in the sample, this clone is medium-sized. Its antigen is as yet unknown. Study-wide results and caveats: A later analysis showed that HLA-associated TCR beta chains had undergone more clonal expansion than equally common others. The authors judged a highly shared variant cluster likely a sequencing artifact. Cytomegalovirus status was reportedly diagnosed by the classifier with high sensitivity and specificity.

Source material: PBMCs. The genes are TRBV18 and TRBJ1-4, with a possible D match to TRBD1 (5 bases). The sequence derives from a human donor in good health. The CDR3 nucleotides are TGTGCCAGCTCCGAACTTAGGACAAATGAAAAACTGTTTTTT. Residues: CASSELRTNEKLFF.